The rows below give T cell receptor beta chains drawn from one sample of a study of PD-L1 blockade in urothelial cancer. Clones were sequenced by immunoSEQ multiplex PCR, and TCRdb holds only the in-frame ones, with some missing. The sample carries about 120,000 clones, more than 85% recorded once. The specimen comprised PBMCs, sampled around atezolizumab (anti-PD-L1) treatment. The receptor source for this set is a man in his fifties or sixties with urothelial cancer. Each CDR3 is given with its conserved first and last residue. The order of the fields is D gene, J gene, clone size, V gene, CDR3 DNA, CDR3 protein. A D gene is named only where the DNA matches it firmly. Expanded clones are given a class, and other clones once, few, many or no size at all.

D: TRBD2
J: TRBJ2-2
size: -
V: TRBV10-3
DNA: TGTGCCATCAGTGAGTCGAACCGGGGGGGCACCGGGGAGCTGTTTTTT
CDR3: CAISESNRGGTGELFF

D: -
J: TRBJ1-4
size: -
V: TRBV6-1
DNA: TGTGCCAGCAGTGGACAGGCAGTAGAAAAACTGTTTTTT
CDR3: CASSGQAVEKLFF

D: TRBD2
J: TRBJ2-1
size: -
V: TRBV7-2
DNA: TGTGCCAGCAGCTTTGGGCTAGCGGGGCCTCGGGAGCAGTTCTTC
CDR3: CASSFGLAGPREQFF

D: -
J: TRBJ1-5
size: -
V: TRBV6-1
DNA: TGTGCCAGCAGTGTGACAGGTCGAAGCGGGGGTCAGCCCCAGCATTTT
CDR3: CASSVTGRSGGQPQHF

D: -
J: TRBJ1-4
size: -
V: TRBV12-5
DNA: TGTGCCGCGATGACACCCTCTAATGAAAAACTGTTTTTT
CDR3: CAAMTPSNEKLFF

D: TRBD1
J: TRBJ1-5
size: -
V: TRBV7-2
DNA: TGTGCCAGCAGCTTAGCGCATAGGACAGGGCCTGGTGGTCAGCCCCAGCATTTT
CDR3: CASSLAHRTGPGGQPQHF

D: -
J: TRBJ1-2
size: -
V: TRBV30
DNA: TGTGCCTGGACCCCCACGAGATATGGCTACACCTTC
CDR3: CAWTPTRYGYTF

D: -
J: TRBJ2-2
size: -
V: TRBV27
DNA: TGTGCCAGCAGTTTGCCGGGGACTTCCGGGGAGCTGTTTTTT
CDR3: CASSLPGTSGELFF

D: -
J: TRBJ2-1
size: -
V: TRBV5-1
DNA: TGCGCCAGCACCCGGTGGGACGGGGGCAATGAGCAGTTCTTC
CDR3: CASTRWDGGNEQFF

D: TRBD2
J: TRBJ2-1
size: once
V: TRBV7-3
DNA: TGTGCCAGCAGCTTAACCAGCGGGAGAGGGAATGAGCAGTTCTTC
CDR3: CASSLTSGRGNEQFF

D: -
J: TRBJ2-7
size: -
V: TRBV11-1
DNA: TGTGCCAGCAGCTTAGGGTGGGCTTACGAGCAGTACTTC
CDR3: CASSLGWAYEQYF

D: TRBD1
J: TRBJ2-6
size: once
V: TRBV2
DNA: TGTGCCAGCAGTTGGGCGAGGGGACAGCCTAGCTCTGGGGCCAACGTCCTGACTTTC
CDR3: CASSWARGQPSSGANVLTF

D: -
J: TRBJ1-1
size: few
V: TRBV7-6
DNA: TGTGCCAGCAGCCCCCCCGGCCCAGGACAGCACACTGAAGCTTTCTTT
CDR3: CASSPPGPGQHTEAFF

D: TRBD1
J: TRBJ1-2
size: -
V: TRBV7-3
DNA: TGTGCCAGCAGCCCCGGGGGACAGCCTTTCTATGGCTACACCTTC
CDR3: CASSPGGQPFYGYTF

D: -
J: TRBJ2-5
size: -
V: TRBV11-2
DNA: TGTGCCAGCAGCTCGGACTGGGAGACCCAGTACTTC
CDR3: CASSSDWETQYF

D: -
J: TRBJ2-5
size: -
V: TRBV11-2
DNA: TGTGCCAGCAGCTTAGAAGGCAGGCAAGAGACCCAGTACTTC
CDR3: CASSLEGRQETQYF

D: TRBD1
J: TRBJ2-3
size: -
V: TRBV6-5
DNA: TGTGCCAGCAGTTACTCGGGACAGGGAGGAACAGATACGCAGTATTTT
CDR3: CASSYSGQGGTDTQYF

D: -
J: TRBJ1-2
size: -
V: TRBV25-1
DNA: TGTGCCAGCAGTGCGGGTTCAGGGTATGGCTACACCTTC
CDR3: CASSAGSGYGYTF

D: -
J: TRBJ1-2
size: -
V: TRBV18
DNA: TGTGCCAGCTCACCACCTTCTGTGGGCGGGGATGCTGGCTACACCTTC
CDR3: CASSPPSVGGDAGYTF

D: -
J: TRBJ2-7
size: -
V: TRBV18
DNA: TGTGCCAGCTCACGCGACGCAGGGGAGGGTGAGCAGTACTTC
CDR3: CASSRDAGEGEQYF

D: -
J: TRBJ1-5
size: -
V: TRBV6-5
DNA: TGTGCCACCGGCGCAGGGTTTTCCCAGCCCCAGCATTTT
CDR3: CATGAGFSQPQHF

D: -
J: TRBJ1-3
size: -
V: TRBV9
DNA: TGTGCCAGCAGCGTAGAATTAAGGGGGAATGGAAACACCATATATTTT
CDR3: CASSVELRGNGNTIYF

D: TRBD1
J: TRBJ1-3
size: -
V: TRBV29-1
DNA: TGCAGCGTCTCGACAGGGGTCTCTGGAAACACCATATATTTT
CDR3: CSVSTGVSGNTIYF

D: -
J: TRBJ2-7
size: -
V: TRBV7-2
DNA: TGTGCCAGCAGCGGCCGGGACTCCTCTCGCGAGCAGTACTTC
CDR3: CASSGRDSSREQYF

D: -
J: TRBJ2-3
size: -
V: TRBV21-1
DNA: TGTGCCAGCAGCTCAAAGTCGCTACGAGCAGGGGAGTGTGCAGATACGCAGTATTTT
CDR3: CASSSKSLRAGECADTQYF

D: -
J: TRBJ1-5
size: -
V: TRBV28
DNA: TGTGCCAGCAGTTTACTGAATCAGCCCCAGCATTTT
CDR3: CASSLLNQPQHF

D: TRBD2
J: TRBJ2-5
size: -
V: TRBV7-9
DNA: TGTGCCAGCAGCTTACGGAGCGGGAGTCTAGTGGAGACCCAGTACTTC
CDR3: CASSLRSGSLVETQYF

D: TRBD2
J: TRBJ2-1
size: -
V: TRBV10-2
DNA: TGCGCCAGCAGGACGGGACTAGCGGGGAGCAATGAGCAGTTCTTC
CDR3: CASRTGLAGSNEQFF

D: -
J: TRBJ2-5
size: -
V: TRBV30
DNA: TGTGCCTGGAGTGTACGTTCAGGGAAAGAGACCCAGTACTTC
CDR3: CAWSVRSGKETQYF

D: -
J: TRBJ2-7
size: -
V: TRBV10-1
DNA: TGCGCCAGCAGTGATCACCGAGCCTACGAGCAGTACTTC
CDR3: CASSDHRAYEQYF

D: TRBD1
J: TRBJ2-7
size: -
V: TRBV6-5
DNA: TGTGCCAGCAGCTCCGGGACAGGGGGGACCTACGAGCAGTACTTC
CDR3: CASSSGTGGTYEQYF

D: -
J: TRBJ2-3
size: -
V: TRBV5-6
DNA: TGTGCCAGCAGCTTGCTAGGGGGAAATACAGATACGCAGTATTTT
CDR3: CASSLLGGNTDTQYF

D: -
J: TRBJ2-7
size: -
V: TRBV29-1
DNA: TGCAGCGCCGGGGGGGACAGCACAACCGAGCAGTACTTC
CDR3: CSAGGDSTTEQYF

D: -
J: TRBJ1-3
size: -
V: TRBV7-2
DNA: TGTGCCAGCAGCTTAGAGGGGGTGGAAGGAAACACCATATATTTT
CDR3: CASSLEGVEGNTIYF

D: -
J: TRBJ1-1
size: -
V: TRBV14
DNA: TGTGCCAGCAGCCCCCGGGGGGGGGCGAACACTGAAGCTTTCTTT
CDR3: CASSPRGGANTEAFF

D: -
J: TRBJ1-2
size: -
V: TRBV6-6
DNA: TGTGCCAGCAGTCTGTCAGACTATGGCTACACCTTC
CDR3: CASSLSDYGYTF

D: -
J: TRBJ1-4
size: -
V: TRBV6-1
DNA: TGTGCCAGCAGGCACAGGGCTAATAATGAAAAACTGTTTTTT
CDR3: CASRHRANNEKLFF

D: TRBD1
J: TRBJ1-1
size: -
V: TRBV16
DNA: TGTGCCAGCAGCCAAGGGACAGGGGGATACACTGAAGCTTTCTTT
CDR3: CASSQGTGGYTEAFF

D: -
J: TRBJ2-5
size: -
V: TRBV5-4
DNA: TGTGCCAGCAGCTTGTCGACAGGCCAAGAGACCCAGTACTTC
CDR3: CASSLSTGQETQYF

D: -
J: TRBJ1-1
size: once
V: TRBV6-5
DNA: TGTGCCAGCAGTTACTCAGTGGGGGGTGGTACTGAAGCTTTCTTT
CDR3: CASSYSVGGGTEAFF

D: -
J: TRBJ2-1
size: -
V: TRBV28
DNA: TGTGCCAGCAGTTTATTGATAGGGGATGAGCAGTTCTTC
CDR3: CASSLLIGDEQFF

D: -
J: TRBJ1-1
size: -
V: TRBV28
DNA: TGTGCCAGCAGTTTGCCCGGGCGTCGGGGTTTCTTT
CDR3: CASSLPGRRGFF

D: TRBD1
J: TRBJ1-2
size: -
V: TRBV19
DNA: TGTGCCAGTAGTATAGGACAGGGGGCCTATGGCTACACCTTC
CDR3: CASSIGQGAYGYTF

D: TRBD1
J: TRBJ2-3
size: -
V: TRBV4-1
DNA: TGCGCCAGCAGCATCCGGACAGGGGATGGGAGCGATACGCAGTATTTT
CDR3: CASSIRTGDGSDTQYF

D: -
J: TRBJ2-1
size: -
V: TRBV30
DNA: TGTGCCTGGAGCCCATCCGGGGACAATGAGCAGTTCTTC
CDR3: CAWSPSGDNEQFF

D: TRBD2
J: TRBJ2-5
size: -
V: TRBV5-1
DNA: TGCGCCAGCAGCGGATCTAGCGGGGGGACCGAGACCCAGTACTTC
CDR3: CASSGSSGGTETQYF

D: -
J: TRBJ1-6
size: -
V: TRBV7-8
DNA: TGTGCCAGCAGCTTACCGACAGGTTCTAATTCACCCCTCCACTTT
CDR3: CASSLPTGSNSPLHF